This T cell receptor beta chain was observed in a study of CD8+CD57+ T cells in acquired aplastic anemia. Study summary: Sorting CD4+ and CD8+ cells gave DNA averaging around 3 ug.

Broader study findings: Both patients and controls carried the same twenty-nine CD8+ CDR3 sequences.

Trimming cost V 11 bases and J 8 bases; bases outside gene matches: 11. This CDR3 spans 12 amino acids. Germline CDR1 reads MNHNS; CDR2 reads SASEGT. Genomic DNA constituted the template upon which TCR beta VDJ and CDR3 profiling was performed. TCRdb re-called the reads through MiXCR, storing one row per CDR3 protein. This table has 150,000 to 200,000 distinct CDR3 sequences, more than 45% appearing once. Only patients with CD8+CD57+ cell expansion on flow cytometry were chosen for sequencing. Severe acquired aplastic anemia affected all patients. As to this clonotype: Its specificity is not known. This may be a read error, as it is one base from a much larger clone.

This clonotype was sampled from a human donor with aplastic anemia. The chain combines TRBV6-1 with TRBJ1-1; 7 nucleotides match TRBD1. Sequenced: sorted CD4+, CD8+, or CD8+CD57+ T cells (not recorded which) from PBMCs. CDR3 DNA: TGTGCCGGCCTTTTGGGACAGCGAGAAGCTTTCTTT. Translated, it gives CAGLLGQREAFF.